Listed here are 6 T cell receptor beta chains from one sample, sequenced in a study of Graves' ophthalmopathy and Graves' hyperthyroidism (dated by TCRdb to 2017 to 2018). The data were produced on an Illumina HiSeq 2000. For repertoire sequencing, the TCR beta CDR3 regions were amplified from RNA transcripts. The first round of RT-PCR was done with HTBI primers and the Qiagen OneStep RT-PCR kit, and was followed by a second round of multiplex PCR, then size selection and purification. The public reads were reanalyzed by TCRdb: fastp trimming at Q25, MiXCR alignment, in-frame beta chains only. All rows with the same CDR3 protein become a single entry with the most common DNA and genes. A total of 580,000 or so distinct CDR3 sequences appear in this sample, less than 40% of them only once. Of the sample, about 4.1% is held by the ten largest clones. The sample taken for sequencing was peripheral blood or thyroid tissue (not recorded which). These receptors were collected from an adult man with Graves' hyperthyroidism.

V and J are TRBV10-3 and TRBJ1-2; 8 nucleotides align to TRBD1. The ends lost 4 bases at V and 12 bases at J; junction bases unmatched: 13. Germline V gene sequence: CDR1 ENHRY, CDR2 SYGVKD. The CDR3 consists of 14 residues. CDR3 nucleotides: TGTGCCATCAGTGGGACAGGGCCCCGCTCTGGAAACACCTTC. Its translation: CAISGTGPRSGNTF.

The V call is TRBV28, the J call TRBJ2-5, with TRBD2 matching 8 bases. The CDR3 covers 16 residues. Germline-derived CDR1 and CDR2 are MDHEN and SYDVKM. Losses at the gene ends were 6 bases for V and 5 bases for J; bases not matched to a gene: 14. CDR3 DNA sequence: TGTGCCAGCAGCACGGTTAGCGGGGACGTTGGGGAGACCCAGTACTTC. This sequence encodes CASSTVSGDVGETQYF.

With respect to this clonotype: Sequence at one end of the junction differs from germline and may be a read error. This chain links TRBV12-3 or TRBV12-4 with TRBJ1-1; D ambiguous. The CDR3 contains 11 residues. The CDR3 protein is CASSLSAEASF. In DNA form, the CDR3 reads TGTGCCAGCAGTTTATCTGCCGAAGCTTCCTTT.

The rearrangement links TRBV10-3 to TRBJ2-1, with 8 bases aligning to TRBD1. The V segment lost 2 bases and the J segment 3 bases; nucleotides outside the gene matches: 6. CDR1 and CDR2 (germline): ENHRY, SYGVKD. The CDR3 spans 16 residues. For the CDR3, the DNA is TGTGCCATCAGTGAGACGATGACAGGGGTCTACAATGAGCAGTTCTTC. This encodes CAISETMTGVYNEQFF.

This clonotype was counted ten times or more. The rearrangement joins TRBV10-3 to TRBJ1-6, with TRBD1 as a possible D gene (6 bases). The germline V and J ends were trimmed by 2 bases and 11 bases, with 13 bases remaining between them. The CDR3 totals 14 residues. CDR1 is ENHRY and CDR2 is SYGVKD in the germline V gene. In DNA, the CDR3 is TGTGCCATCAGTGAGGACAGGCCGGGGCCACCCCTCCACTTT. Protein sequence: CAISEDRPGPPLHF.

At least ten counts were recorded for this clonotype. V and J are TRBV19 and TRBJ2-7, with D perhaps matching TRBD2 (6 bases). There are 14 residues in the CDR3. Germline CDR1 is LNHDA and CDR2 is SQIVND (reference sequence). V was shortened by 8 bases and J by 4 bases, with 18 bases between the two germline ends. The CDR3 nucleotides read TGTGCCAGTTCGTCTACGGGACTTGGTTACGAGCAGTACTTC. Its protein product is CASSSTGLGYEQYF.